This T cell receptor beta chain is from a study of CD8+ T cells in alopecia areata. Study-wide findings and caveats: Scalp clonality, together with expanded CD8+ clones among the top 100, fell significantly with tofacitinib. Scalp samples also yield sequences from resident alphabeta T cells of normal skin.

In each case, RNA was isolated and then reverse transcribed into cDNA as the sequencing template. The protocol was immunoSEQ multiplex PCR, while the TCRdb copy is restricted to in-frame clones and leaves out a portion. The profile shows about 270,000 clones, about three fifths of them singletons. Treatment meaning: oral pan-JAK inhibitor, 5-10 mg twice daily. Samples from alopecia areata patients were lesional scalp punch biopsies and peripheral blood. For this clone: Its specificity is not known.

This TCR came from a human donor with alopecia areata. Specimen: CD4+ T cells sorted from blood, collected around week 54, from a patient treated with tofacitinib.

CDR3 sequence (DNA): TGTGCCTGGAGTATTGACGGGACAGCCGGCTCACCCCTCCACTTT. As protein: CAWSIDGTAGSPLHF. The V gene is TRBV30, the J gene TRBJ1-6, with TRBD1 identical over 7 bases. Looked up from germline, CDR1 is GTSNPN and CDR2 is SVGIG (reference sequence). This CDR3 has 15 amino acids. V lost 2 bases and J lost 10; bases outside the gene matches: 11.